These T cell receptor beta chains were read from a single sample in a study of spatial heterogeneity in lung cancer. MiXCR was run by TCRdb on the 5' RACE reads, yielding one entry per CDR3 protein. The sample includes fewer than 15,000 distinct CDR3 sequences, less than 4.5% seen only once; the top ten take 35% to 50%. Specimen: PBMCs, collected at surgery. The source is a male donor with early-stage non-small cell lung cancer. The CDR3 runs from the conserved cysteine through the conserved F or W. The D gene is left open where the match is weak. Clone sizes are given selectively: once, few, many, or a class where the clone is expanded.

clone size: many; V gene: TRBV11-1; J gene: TRBJ2-1; D gene: -; CDR3 DNA: TGTGCCAGCAGCGCCAGGGTTTCCCACAATGAGCAGTTCTTC; CDR3 protein: CASSARVSHNEQFF
clone size: many; V gene: TRBV28; J gene: TRBJ1-5; D gene: -; CDR3 DNA: TGTGCCAGCAGTTTCTCAAATCAGCCCCAGCATTTT; CDR3 protein: CASSFSNQPQHF
clone size: medium-sized; V gene: TRBV29-1; J gene: TRBJ1-2; D gene: TRBD1; CDR3 DNA: TGCAGCGTTTGGGGACAGCTCTATGGCTACACCTTC; CDR3 protein: CSVWGQLYGYTF
clone size: -; V gene: TRBV12-3/TRBV12-4; J gene: TRBJ2-1; D gene: TRBD1; CDR3 DNA: TGTGCCAGCAGTCTAAGGACAGGGGCGGACTACAATGAGCAGTTCTTC; CDR3 protein: CASSLRTGADYNEQFF
clone size: few; V gene: TRBV15; J gene: TRBJ2-5; D gene: TRBD1; CDR3 DNA: TGTGCCACCAGCGGCGACAGGGGGCAAGAGACCCAGTACTTC; CDR3 protein: CATSGDRGQETQYF
clone size: few; V gene: TRBV6-2/TRBV6-3; J gene: TRBJ2-7; D gene: -; CDR3 DNA: TGTGCCAGCACCCTCTGGGGGGCCCTCGAGCAGTACTTC; CDR3 protein: CASTLWGALEQYF
clone size: many; V gene: TRBV6-5; J gene: TRBJ2-7; D gene: -; CDR3 DNA: TGTGCCAGCATTATACCCGAGGGCAACGAGCAGTACTTC; CDR3 protein: CASIIPEGNEQYF
clone size: many; V gene: TRBV7-2; J gene: TRBJ1-6; D gene: -; CDR3 DNA: TGTGCCAGCAGATTACCGGGACGGTATAATTCACCCCTCCACTTT; CDR3 protein: CASRLPGRYNSPLHF
clone size: -; V gene: TRBV4-1; J gene: TRBJ2-2; D gene: TRBD2; CDR3 DNA: TGCGCCAGCAGCCAAGTGGGCGGACTAGCAGTTACGAACACCGGGGAGCTGTTTTTT; CDR3 protein: CASSQVGGLAVTNTGELFF
clone size: -; V gene: TRBV7-2; J gene: TRBJ1-2; D gene: TRBD1; CDR3 DNA: TGTGCCAGCAGTTCCCTACAGGGGGGGCACTATGGCTACACCTTC; CDR3 protein: CASSSLQGGHYGYTF
clone size: many; V gene: TRBV6-5; J gene: TRBJ2-5; D gene: -; CDR3 DNA: TGTGCCAGCAGCCAACTCGGGGAGACCCAGTACTTC; CDR3 protein: CASSQLGETQYF
clone size: many; V gene: TRBV20-1; J gene: TRBJ1-1; D gene: -; CDR3 DNA: TGCAGTGCTAGGGTGGGGGCCGACACTGAAGCTTTCTTT; CDR3 protein: CSARVGADTEAFF
clone size: few; V gene: TRBV11-2; J gene: TRBJ2-1; D gene: -; CDR3 DNA: TGTGCCAGCAGCTTAGAATGGGTTGGGGGACAGCAGTTCTTC; CDR3 protein: CASSLEWVGGQQFF
clone size: many; V gene: TRBV7-9; J gene: TRBJ1-1; D gene: -; CDR3 DNA: TGTGCCAGCAGCTTGGGGGGCGGGAACACTGAAGCTTTCTTT; CDR3 protein: CASSLGGGNTEAFF
clone size: many; V gene: TRBV27; J gene: TRBJ1-1; D gene: TRBD1; CDR3 DNA: TGTGCCAGCAGTGCGAAGACAGGGAGGAACACTGAAGCTTTCTTT; CDR3 protein: CASSAKTGRNTEAFF
clone size: few; V gene: TRBV5-4; J gene: TRBJ1-2; D gene: TRBD1; CDR3 DNA: TGTGCCGGGGGGGGACAGGCGGCCGGCTACACCTTC; CDR3 protein: CAGGGQAAGYTF
clone size: many; V gene: TRBV3-1; J gene: TRBJ2-7; D gene: TRBD2; CDR3 DNA: TGTGCCAGCAGTCACACTAGCGGGCTCTCCTACGAGCAGTACTTC; CDR3 protein: CASSHTSGLSYEQYF
clone size: many; V gene: TRBV4-3; J gene: TRBJ2-3; D gene: TRBD2; CDR3 DNA: TGCGCCAGCAGCCCCCTTAGCGGGAGGCCCGGGGATACGCAGTATTTT; CDR3 protein: CASSPLSGRPGDTQYF
clone size: many; V gene: TRBV6-6; J gene: TRBJ2-1; D gene: -; CDR3 DNA: TGTGCCAGCAGTACGGACTTTGTCCACAATGAGCAGTTCTTC; CDR3 protein: CASSTDFVHNEQFF
clone size: medium-sized; V gene: TRBV20-1; J gene: TRBJ2-2; D gene: -; CDR3 DNA: TGCAGTGCTAGAGATTTTGACGTCACCGGGGAGCTGTTTTTT; CDR3 protein: CSARDFDVTGELFF
clone size: once; V gene: TRBV19; J gene: TRBJ2-1; D gene: -; CDR3 DNA: TGTGCCAGTAGTATCGGCCTGAGCTCCTACAATGAGCAGTTCTTC; CDR3 protein: CASSIGLSSYNEQFF
clone size: many; V gene: TRBV6-6; J gene: TRBJ1-1; D gene: -; CDR3 DNA: TGTGCCAGCAGTCTCCGTAATGAAGCTTTCTTT; CDR3 protein: CASSLRNEAFF
clone size: many; V gene: TRBV28; J gene: TRBJ2-2; D gene: -; CDR3 DNA: TGTGCCAGCAGTTTGTTCCAGCGGAGGACCGGGGAGCTGTTTTTT; CDR3 protein: CASSLFQRRTGELFF
clone size: few; V gene: TRBV7-9; J gene: TRBJ2-5; D gene: -; CDR3 DNA: TGTGCCAGCAGCTTAGCGGGGTCAGCCGCTGACTTC; CDR3 protein: CASSLAGSAADF
clone size: many; V gene: TRBV27; J gene: TRBJ1-5; D gene: -; CDR3 DNA: TGTGCCAGCAGTTTATCGGGATTGACGCCCCAGCATTTT; CDR3 protein: CASSLSGLTPQHF
clone size: -; V gene: TRBV28; J gene: TRBJ1-5; D gene: -; CDR3 DNA: TGTGCCAGCAGTGGGGGGGTTGGCAATCAGCCCCAGCATTTT; CDR3 protein: CASSGGVGNQPQHF
clone size: many; V gene: TRBV27; J gene: TRBJ2-4; D gene: -; CDR3 DNA: TGTGACAGCAGTTTATTATTCCAGCCCCGAGCCAAAAACATTCAGTACTTC; CDR3 protein: CDSSLLFQPRAKNIQYF
clone size: many; V gene: TRBV4-3; J gene: TRBJ2-3; D gene: -; CDR3 DNA: TGCGCCAGCAGCCAAGATCGTCCGGGAGCGGGAGATACGCAGTATTTT; CDR3 protein: CASSQDRPGAGDTQYF
clone size: many; V gene: TRBV10-1; J gene: TRBJ2-7; D gene: -; CDR3 DNA: TGCGCCAGCAGTCTCCAGGTATCATCCGAGCAGTACTTC; CDR3 protein: CASSLQVSSEQYF
clone size: many; V gene: TRBV10-3; J gene: TRBJ2-1; D gene: TRBD1; CDR3 DNA: TGTGCCATCCAGGGGGTGGGGAACAATGAGCAGTTCTTC; CDR3 protein: CAIQGVGNNEQFF
clone size: many; V gene: TRBV7-6; J gene: TRBJ1-1; D gene: -; CDR3 DNA: TGTGCCAGCAGCTTAGATTGGGTGGGCACTGAAGCTTTCTTT; CDR3 protein: CASSLDWVGTEAFF
clone size: many; V gene: TRBV7-9; J gene: TRBJ1-5; D gene: -; CDR3 DNA: TGTGCCAGCAGCTCAGGGGAACAGCCCCAGCATTTT; CDR3 protein: CASSSGEQPQHF
clone size: many; V gene: TRBV28; J gene: TRBJ2-7; D gene: -; CDR3 DNA: TGTGCCAGCAGTTTCCGAGGGATCTCCTACGAGCAGTACTTC; CDR3 protein: CASSFRGISYEQYF
clone size: few; V gene: TRBV29-1; J gene: TRBJ2-3; D gene: -; CDR3 DNA: TGCAGCGTTGAGGCGACACGACGAGATACGCAGTATTTT; CDR3 protein: CSVEATRRDTQYF
clone size: many; V gene: TRBV12-3/TRBV12-4; J gene: TRBJ1-5; D gene: TRBD1; CDR3 DNA: TGTGCCAGCAGCCAGGGGGAGACAAATCAGCCCCAGCATTTT; CDR3 protein: CASSQGETNQPQHF
clone size: medium-sized; V gene: TRBV28; J gene: TRBJ2-6; D gene: -; CDR3 DNA: TGTGCCAGCAGTGCCGTGAGGACTGGGGCCAACGTCCTGACTTTC; CDR3 protein: CASSAVRTGANVLTF
clone size: many; V gene: TRBV11-2; J gene: TRBJ1-1; D gene: TRBD1; CDR3 DNA: TGTGCCAGCAGCTTAGCGGCCAGGGGGACTGAAGCTTTCTTT; CDR3 protein: CASSLAARGTEAFF
clone size: many; V gene: TRBV28; J gene: TRBJ2-7; D gene: -; CDR3 DNA: TGTGCCAGCAGTTTCCAAAACTACGAGCAGTACTTC; CDR3 protein: CASSFQNYEQYF
clone size: many; V gene: TRBV19; J gene: TRBJ1-5; D gene: -; CDR3 DNA: TGTGCCAGTAGTCGGACCCCCGGAGGCAATCAGCCCCAGCATTTT; CDR3 protein: CASSRTPGGNQPQHF
clone size: -; V gene: TRBV12-3/TRBV12-4; J gene: TRBJ2-2; D gene: -; CDR3 DNA: TGTGCCAGCACCCCCAGGACAGAAAACACCGGGGAGCTGTTTTTT; CDR3 protein: CASTPRTENTGELFF